The rows below give T cell receptor beta chains drawn from one sample of a study of T cell responses to AZD1222 COVID-19 vaccine. The protocol was immunoSEQ multiplex PCR, while the TCRdb copy is restricted to in-frame clones and leaves out a portion. The sample has around 100,000 clones; around 91% are singletons. Here the sequenced sample was peripheral blood, taken on day 0 of AZD1222 vaccination. These receptors were obtained from an adult in good health. The CDR3 runs from the conserved cysteine through the conserved F or W. Fields, in order: V gene, D gene, clone size, J gene, CDR3 protein, CDR3 DNA. A D gene is named only where the DNA matches it firmly. Clone size is shown for a subset of rows, as once, few, many or a class of expanded clone.

TRBV29-1	-	-	TRBJ2-7	CSVPGVGGYEQYF	TGCAGCGTTCCAGGGGTTGGGGGATACGAGCAGTACTTC
TRBV19	TRBD2	-	TRBJ2-1	CASAHSGGDYNEQFF	TGTGCCAGTGCCCATAGTGGGGGGGACTACAATGAGCAGTTCTTC
TRBV10-3	-	-	TRBJ1-1	CAISENTMNTEAFF	TGTGCCATCAGTGAAAACACCATGAACACTGAAGCTTTCTTT
TRBV5-1	-	-	TRBJ2-2	CASSPGGTRTGELFF	TGCGCCAGCAGCCCCGGGGGGACAAGGACCGGGGAGCTGTTTTTT
TRBV4-2	-	-	TRBJ1-1	CASSQVAAGRNTEAFF	TGTGCCAGCAGCCAAGTCGCCGCAGGGAGGAACACTGAAGCTTTCTTT
TRBV4-2	-	-	TRBJ2-7	CASSPLLQSSYEQYF	TGTGCCAGCAGCCCCCTTCTCCAGAGCTCCTACGAGCAGTACTTC
TRBV6-1	-	-	TRBJ1-3	CASSEGTGGNTIYF	TGTGCCAGCAGTGAGGGGACTGGTGGAAACACCATATATTTT
TRBV11-3	TRBD2	-	TRBJ2-3	CASSGTGTISTDTQYF	TGTGCCAGCAGCGGTACCGGGACTATCTCCACAGATACGCAGTATTTT
TRBV5-1	-	-	TRBJ1-1	CASSRAMNTEAFF	TGCGCCAGCAGCAGGGCCATGAACACTGAAGCTTTCTTT
TRBV19	TRBD1	-	TRBJ2-3	CASSRGRQGIRTDTQYF	TGTGCCAGTAGTAGAGGGAGACAGGGAATCCGCACAGATACGCAGTATTTT
TRBV7-9	-	-	TRBJ1-2	CASSSRDGDYGYTF	TGTGCCAGCAGCTCCAGGGACGGAGACTATGGCTACACCTTC
TRBV6-6	TRBD2	-	TRBJ2-7	CASSPKPWQGATSGGSTPVYEQYF	TGTGCCAGCAGTCCCAAACCTTGGCAGGGGGCGACTAGCGGGGGGTCAACCCCCGTCTACGAGCAGTACTTC
TRBV9	-	-	TRBJ1-4	CASSENLGGMDNEKLFF	TGTGCCAGCAGCGAGAACCTGGGGGGGATGGATAATGAAAAACTGTTTTTT
TRBV10-3	-	-	TRBJ1-2	CAISESAGMEGYTF	TGTGCCATCAGTGAGTCAGCGGGGATGGAGGGCTACACCTTC
TRBV7-9	-	-	TRBJ1-4	CASRDTKSNEKLFF	TGTGCCAGCAGAGACACTAAGTCTAATGAAAAACTGTTTTTT
TRBV19	TRBD1	-	TRBJ1-4	CASSSSTGYPNEKLFF	TGTGCCAGTAGTTCCTCGACAGGGTATCCTAATGAAAAACTGTTTTTT
TRBV4-1	-	once	TRBJ1-3	CASSLRTRVSGNTIYF	TGCGCCAGCAGCTTACGGACCCGGGTCTCTGGAAACACCATATATTTT
TRBV2	-	-	TRBJ1-1	CASNKDSGVALSAFF	TGTGCCAGCAATAAGGACAGTGGAGTTGCGCTATCAGCTTTCTTT
TRBV29-1	-	-	TRBJ2-7	CSVIQGRDYEQYF	TGCAGCGTGATACAGGGAAGGGACTACGAGCAGTACTTC
TRBV13	-	-	TRBJ1-1	CASSLVLRPNTEAFF	TGTGCCAGCAGCTTAGTTCTCAGGCCGAACACTGAAGCTTTCTTT
TRBV5-6	-	-	TRBJ2-7	CASSLALAGYEQYF	TGTGCCAGCAGCTTGGCCCTGGCGGGCTACGAGCAGTACTTC
TRBV7-8	-	-	TRBJ2-1	CASSLEATGQFF	TGTGCCAGCAGCTTAGAGGCCACCGGGCAGTTCTTC
TRBV7-2	TRBD1	-	TRBJ1-4	CASSFRGQPNEKLFF	TGTGCCAGCAGCTTCAGGGGACAGCCTAATGAAAAACTGTTTTTT
TRBV6-2/TRBV6-3	-	-	TRBJ2-3	CASSSAKALWADTQYF	TGTGCCAGCAGTTCGGCAAAAGCGCTGTGGGCAGATACGCAGTATTTT
TRBV6-5	-	-	TRBJ1-4	CASSYLGTPTNEKLFF	TGTGCCAGCAGTTATCTGGGTACACCAACTAATGAAAAACTGTTTTTT
TRBV4-1	TRBD1	-	TRBJ1-3	CASRQGLYSGNTIYF	TGCGCCAGTCGACAGGGACTCTACTCTGGAAACACCATATATTTT
TRBV11-3	-	-	TRBJ2-5	CASSWGPGETQYF	TGTGCCAGCAGCTGGGGACCGGGGGAGACCCAGTACTTC
TRBV27	-	-	TRBJ1-1	CASSLGVYRTAAGEAFF	TGTGCCAGCAGTTTAGGGGTCTATCGGACCGCTGCCGGAGAAGCTTTCTTT
TRBV24-1	TRBD1	few	TRBJ1-5	CATSAEFGQGRGQPQHF	TGTGCCACCAGTGCCGAATTCGGACAGGGACGAGGGCAGCCCCAGCATTTT
TRBV27	-	-	TRBJ2-3	CASSLLGGTDTQYF	TGTGCCAGCAGTTTATTAGGGGGCACAGATACGCAGTATTTT
TRBV12-3/TRBV12-4	TRBD1	-	TRBJ1-2	CASRDRERYGYTF	TGTGCCAGCAGGGACAGGGAACGCTATGGCTACACCTTC
TRBV18	TRBD1	-	TRBJ1-5	CASSPEDREAQPQHF	TGTGCCAGCTCACCTGAGGACAGGGAGGCTCAGCCCCAGCATTTT
TRBV18	TRBD1	-	TRBJ1-4	CASSPRQGPLNEKLFF	TGTGCCAGCTCACCACGACAGGGCCCTTTAAATGAAAAACTGTTTTTT
TRBV3-1/TRBV3-2	-	once	TRBJ1-2	CASSQGPLRGSRLGYTF	TGTGCCAGCAGCCAAGGGCCTCTCAGGGGATCTCGACTTGGCTACACCTTC
TRBV5-1	TRBD2	-	TRBJ2-2	CASSLIPSGTTNTGELFF	TGCGCCAGCAGCTTGATACCTAGCGGGACGACGAACACCGGGGAGCTGTTTTTT
TRBV9	-	once	TRBJ2-2	CASTLTGTNTGELFF	TGTGCCAGCACCCTAACGGGGACGAACACCGGGGAGCTGTTTTTT
TRBV30	-	-	TRBJ1-2	CAWSPGGQPNYGYTF	TGTGCCTGGAGCCCGGGAGGACAGCCTAACTATGGCTACACCTTC
TRBV5-5	-	-	TRBJ2-1	CASSLAGVEQFF	TGTGCCAGCAGCTTGGCCGGGGTGGAGCAGTTCTTC
TRBV4-1	-	-	TRBJ2-5	CASSHTRLDSQETQYF	TGCGCCAGCAGCCACACACGATTGGACTCACAAGAGACCCAGTACTTC
TRBV29-1	-	-	TRBJ1-2	CSVEDQVGAYGYTF	TGCAGCGTTGAAGATCAAGTGGGGGCCTATGGCTACACCTTC
TRBV10-2	TRBD2	-	TRBJ2-5	CASKVAGGIQETQYF	TGCGCCAGCAAGGTAGCGGGGGGCATCCAAGAGACCCAGTACTTC
TRBV5-1	TRBD1	-	TRBJ2-3	CASSKDRVGTDTQYF	TGCGCCAGCAGCAAGGACAGGGTAGGCACAGATACGCAGTATTTT
TRBV12-3/TRBV12-4	TRBD2	-	TRBJ2-7	CASSGRGDEQYF	TGTGCCAGCAGTGGGCGGGGGGACGAGCAGTACTTC
TRBV18	-	once	TRBJ2-7	CASSPTGEGFEQYF	TGTGCCAGCTCACCAACAGGTGAAGGCTTCGAGCAGTACTTC
TRBV9	-	-	TRBJ1-4	CASSVGGWTNEKLFF	TGTGCCAGCAGCGTAGGGGGTTGGACTAATGAAAAACTGTTTTTT
TRBV2	-	-	TRBJ1-2	CASSSNSGVDYGYTF	TGTGCCAGCAGTTCCAACTCAGGGGTAGACTATGGCTACACCTTC
TRBV7-9	TRBD1	-	TRBJ1-2	CASSLPGQGGSGYTF	TGTGCCAGCAGCTTACCGGGACAGGGTGGCTCCGGCTACACCTTC
TRBV30	TRBD1	once	TRBJ1-6	CATRTGSSYNSPLHF	TGTGCCACACGGACAGGAAGCTCCTATAATTCACCCCTCCACTTT
TRBV5-1	-	-	TRBJ2-1	CASSSNFNEQFF	TGCGCCAGCAGCTCGAACTTCAATGAGCAGTTCTTC